This TCR beta chain was recorded in a study of cytomegalovirus exposure and HLA in healthy donors. The PCR had 60 Vbeta and 13 Jbeta primers. Authors' processing steps: Roughly 11 million shared chains were among around 80 million unique TCR beta chains counted in a later analysis. Some clones are missing from TCRdb's copy, which holds only in-frame ones; the method was immunoSEQ multiplex PCR. The DNA was the basis for D and trimming; V, J and clone size are from that table. The sample records just over 95,000 clones, approximately 77% being singletons. The V end lost 0 bases, the J end lost 10 bases, and 10 bases lay between the germline ends. The CDR3 runs 14 residues. From germline, CDR1 is LNHDA and CDR2 SQIVND (reference sequence). In its sample, this clone was seen once.

This chain links TRBV19 with TRBJ1-6; D is uncertain. This clonotype originated in a middle-aged woman in good health and CMV-seronegative. The sample was PBMCs. As DNA, the CDR3 is TGTGCCAGTAGTATAGATCTTCCAGGATCACCCCTCCACTTT. This translates into CASSIDLPGSPLHF.